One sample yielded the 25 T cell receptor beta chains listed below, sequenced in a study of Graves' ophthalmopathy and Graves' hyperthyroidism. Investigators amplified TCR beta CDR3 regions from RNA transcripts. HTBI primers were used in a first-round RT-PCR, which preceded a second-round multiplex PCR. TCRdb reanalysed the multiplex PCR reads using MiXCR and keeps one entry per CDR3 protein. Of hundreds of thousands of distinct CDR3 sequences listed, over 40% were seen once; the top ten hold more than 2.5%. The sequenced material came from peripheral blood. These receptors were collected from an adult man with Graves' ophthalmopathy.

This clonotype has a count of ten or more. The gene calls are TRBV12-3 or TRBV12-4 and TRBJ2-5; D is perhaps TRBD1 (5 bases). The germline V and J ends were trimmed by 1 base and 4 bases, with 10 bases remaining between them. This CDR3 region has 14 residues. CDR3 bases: TGTGCCAGCAGTTTAGGACTGGGGCGAGAGACCCAGTACTTC. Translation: CASSLGLGRETQYF.

The CDR3 DNA reads TGTGCCTGGAACCGGAACACTGAAGCTTTCTTT. It encodes CAWNRNTEAFF. The V and J genes are TRBV30 and TRBJ1-1; the D is unclear. In germline, CDR1 is GTSNPN, CDR2 SVGIG (reference sequence). There are 11 residues in the CDR3. V lost 4 bases and J 1 base, leaving 4 bases between the germline ends.

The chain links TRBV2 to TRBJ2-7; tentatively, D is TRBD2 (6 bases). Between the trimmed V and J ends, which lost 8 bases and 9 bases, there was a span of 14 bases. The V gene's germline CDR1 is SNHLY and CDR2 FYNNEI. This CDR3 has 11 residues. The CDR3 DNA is TGTGCCAGCGAGCAGGACGGGAGGCAGTACTTC. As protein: CASEQDGRQYF.

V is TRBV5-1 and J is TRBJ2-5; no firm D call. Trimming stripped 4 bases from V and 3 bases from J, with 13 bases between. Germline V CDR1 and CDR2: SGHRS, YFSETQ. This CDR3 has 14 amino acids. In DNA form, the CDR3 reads TGCGCCAGCAGCCGAGCCGGGTATGAAGAGACCCAGTACTTC. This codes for CASSRAGYEETQYF. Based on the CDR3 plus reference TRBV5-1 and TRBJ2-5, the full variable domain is KAGVTQTPRYLIKTRGQQVTLSCSPISGHRSVSWYQQTPGQGLQFLFEYFSETQRNKGNFPGRFSGRQFSNSRSEMNVSTLELGDSALYLCASSRAGYEETQYFGPGTRLLVL.

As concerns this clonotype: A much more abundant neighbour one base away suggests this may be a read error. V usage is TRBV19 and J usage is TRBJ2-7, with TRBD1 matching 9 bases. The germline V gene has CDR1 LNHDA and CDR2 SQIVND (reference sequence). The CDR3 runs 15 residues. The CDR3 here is CASTIPGQGYDEQHF. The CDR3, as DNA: TGTGCCAGTACGATCCCAGGACAGGGGTATGACGAGCAGCACTTC.

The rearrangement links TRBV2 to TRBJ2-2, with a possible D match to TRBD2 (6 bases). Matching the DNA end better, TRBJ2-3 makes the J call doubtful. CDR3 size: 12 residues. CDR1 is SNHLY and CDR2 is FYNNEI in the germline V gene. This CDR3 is CASSGSGDTQYF. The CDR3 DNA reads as TGTGCCAGCAGTGGGAGCGGGGATACGCAGTATTTT.

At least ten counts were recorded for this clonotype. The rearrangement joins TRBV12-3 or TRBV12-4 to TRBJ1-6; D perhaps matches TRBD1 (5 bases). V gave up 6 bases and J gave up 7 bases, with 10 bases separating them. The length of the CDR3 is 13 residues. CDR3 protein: CASRQGRNSPLHF. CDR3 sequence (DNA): TGTGCCAGCAGGCAGGGTAGAAATTCACCCCTCCACTTT.

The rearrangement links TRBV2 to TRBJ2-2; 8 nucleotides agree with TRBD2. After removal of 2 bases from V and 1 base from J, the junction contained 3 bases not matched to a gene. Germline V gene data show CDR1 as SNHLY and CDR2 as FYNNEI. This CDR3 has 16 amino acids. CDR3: CASSEWGLGNTGELFF. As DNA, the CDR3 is TGTGCCAGCAGTGAATGGGGACTAGGGAACACCGGGGAGCTGTTTTTT.

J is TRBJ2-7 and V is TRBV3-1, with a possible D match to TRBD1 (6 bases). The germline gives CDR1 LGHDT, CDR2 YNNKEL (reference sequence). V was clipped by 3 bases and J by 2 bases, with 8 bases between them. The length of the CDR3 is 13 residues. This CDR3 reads CASSHRGTYEQYF. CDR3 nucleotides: TGTGCCAGCAGCCACAGGGGTACCTACGAGCAGTACTTC.

CDR3 region: CASSFDRSGKLFF. The CDR3 DNA reads TGTGCCAGCAGCTTCGACAGGTCTGGAAAACTGTTTTTT. The V and J genes are TRBV11-2 and TRBJ1-4; possible D gene TRBD1, 6 bases. The CDR3 is 13 residues long. Trimming stripped 3 bases from V and 10 bases from J, with 12 bases between. Per the germline V gene, CDR1 is SGHAT and CDR2 is FQNNGV.

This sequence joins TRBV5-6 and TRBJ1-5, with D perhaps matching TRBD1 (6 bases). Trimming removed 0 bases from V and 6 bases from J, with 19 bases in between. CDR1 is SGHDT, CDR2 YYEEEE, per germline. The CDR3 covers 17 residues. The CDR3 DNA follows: TGTGCCAGCAGCTTGGGCGGGGGCCAGCTGACGGGTCAGCCCCAGCATTTT. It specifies CASSLGGGQLTGQPQHF.

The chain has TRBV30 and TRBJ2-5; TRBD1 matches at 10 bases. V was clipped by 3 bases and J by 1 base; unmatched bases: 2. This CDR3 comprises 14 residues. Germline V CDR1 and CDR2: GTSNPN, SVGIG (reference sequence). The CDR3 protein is CAWRRTGGQETQYF. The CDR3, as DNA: TGTGCCTGGAGGAGGACAGGGGGCCAAGAGACCCAGTACTTC.

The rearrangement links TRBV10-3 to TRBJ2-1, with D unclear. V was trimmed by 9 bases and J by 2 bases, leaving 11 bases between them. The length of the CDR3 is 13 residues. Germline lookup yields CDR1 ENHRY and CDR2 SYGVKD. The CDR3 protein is CAMSVMPYNEQFF. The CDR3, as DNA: TGTGCCATGTCGGTCATGCCCTACAATGAGCAGTTCTTC.

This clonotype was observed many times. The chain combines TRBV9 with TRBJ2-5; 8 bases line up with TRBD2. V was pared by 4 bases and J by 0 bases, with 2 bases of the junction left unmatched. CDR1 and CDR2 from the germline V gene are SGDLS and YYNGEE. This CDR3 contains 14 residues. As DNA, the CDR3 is TGTGCCAGCAGCCCGGGGGGGCACCAAGAGACCCAGTACTTC. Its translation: CASSPGGHQETQYF. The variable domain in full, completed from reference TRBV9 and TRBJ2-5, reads DSGVTQTPKHLITATGQRVTLRCSPRSGDLSVYWYQQSLDQGLQFLIQYYNGEERAKGNILERFSAQQFPDLHSELNLSSLELGDSALYFCASSPGGHQETQYFGPGTRLLVL.

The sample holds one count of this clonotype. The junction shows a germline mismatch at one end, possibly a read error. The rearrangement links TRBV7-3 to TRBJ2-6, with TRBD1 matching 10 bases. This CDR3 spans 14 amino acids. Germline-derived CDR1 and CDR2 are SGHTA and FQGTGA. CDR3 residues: CASSSDRGGNVLTF. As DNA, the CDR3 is TGTGCCAGCAGCTCGGACAGGGGGGGCAACGTCCTGACTTTC.

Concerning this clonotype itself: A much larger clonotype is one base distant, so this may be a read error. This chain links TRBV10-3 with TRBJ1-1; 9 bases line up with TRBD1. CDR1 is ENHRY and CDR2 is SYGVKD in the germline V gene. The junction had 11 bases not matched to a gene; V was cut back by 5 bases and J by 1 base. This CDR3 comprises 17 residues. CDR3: CAISYLGTGSTNTEAFF. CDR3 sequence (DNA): TGTGCCATCAGTTACTTGGGGACAGGGAGTACGAACACTGAAGCTTTCTTT.

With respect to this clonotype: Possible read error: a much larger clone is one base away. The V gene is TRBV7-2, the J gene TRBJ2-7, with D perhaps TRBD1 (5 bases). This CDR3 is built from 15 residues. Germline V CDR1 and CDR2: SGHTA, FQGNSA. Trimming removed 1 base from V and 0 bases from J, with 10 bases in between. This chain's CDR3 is CASSLVNRSSYEQYF. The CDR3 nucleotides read TGTGCCAGCAGCTTAGTGAACAGGAGCTCCTACGAGCAGTACTTC.

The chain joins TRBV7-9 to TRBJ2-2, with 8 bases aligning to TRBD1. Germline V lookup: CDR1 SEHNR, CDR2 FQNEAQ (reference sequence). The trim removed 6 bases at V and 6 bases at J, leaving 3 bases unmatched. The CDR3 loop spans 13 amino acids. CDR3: CASSWTGSGELFF. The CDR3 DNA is TGTGCCAGCAGTTGGACAGGGTCCGGGGAGCTGTTTTTT.

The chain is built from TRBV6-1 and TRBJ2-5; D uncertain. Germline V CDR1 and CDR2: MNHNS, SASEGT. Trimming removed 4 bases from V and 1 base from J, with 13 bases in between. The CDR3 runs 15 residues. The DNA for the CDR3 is TGTGCCAGCAGTGCCACCCTTGGCGGCCAAGAGACCCAGTACTTC. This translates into CASSATLGGQETQYF.

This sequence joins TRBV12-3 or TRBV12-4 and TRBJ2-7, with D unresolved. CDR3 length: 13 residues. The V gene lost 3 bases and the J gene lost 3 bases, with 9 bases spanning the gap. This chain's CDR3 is CASSLGSRYEQYF. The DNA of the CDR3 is TGTGCCAGCAGTTTGGGTAGCCGCTACGAGCAGTACTTC.

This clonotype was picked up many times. The CDR3 region has the DNA TGTGCCAGCAGCCCGGCAGCGGTAGCTTTCTTT. Translation gives CASSPAAVAFF. This chain uses TRBV7-9 with TRBJ1-1, with D hard to call. The CDR3 has 11 amino acids. The V end was cut by 5 bases, the J end by 10 bases, with 11 bases between. Germline V gives CDR1 SEHNR, CDR2 FQNEAQ (reference sequence).

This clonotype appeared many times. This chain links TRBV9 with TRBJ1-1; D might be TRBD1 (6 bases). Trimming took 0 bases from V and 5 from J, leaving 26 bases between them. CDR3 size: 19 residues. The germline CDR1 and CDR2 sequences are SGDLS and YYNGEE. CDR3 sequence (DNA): TGTGCCAGCAGCGTAGAAAGGAGACAGGCCATATTTCCCCATACTGAAGCTTTCTTT. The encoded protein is CASSVERRQAIFPHTEAFF.

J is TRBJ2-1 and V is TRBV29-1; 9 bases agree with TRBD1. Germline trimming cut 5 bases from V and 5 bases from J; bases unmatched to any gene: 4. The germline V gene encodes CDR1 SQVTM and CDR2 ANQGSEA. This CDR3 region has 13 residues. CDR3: CSVRTGANNEQFF. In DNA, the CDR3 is TGCAGCGTTAGGACAGGGGCGAACAATGAGCAGTTCTTC.

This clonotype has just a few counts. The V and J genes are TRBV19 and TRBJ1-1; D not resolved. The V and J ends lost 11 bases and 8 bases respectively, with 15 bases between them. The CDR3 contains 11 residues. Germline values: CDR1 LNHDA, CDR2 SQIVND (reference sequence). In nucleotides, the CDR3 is TGTGCCTGGAGTGTACACAGAGAAGCTTTCTTT. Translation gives CAWSVHREAFF.

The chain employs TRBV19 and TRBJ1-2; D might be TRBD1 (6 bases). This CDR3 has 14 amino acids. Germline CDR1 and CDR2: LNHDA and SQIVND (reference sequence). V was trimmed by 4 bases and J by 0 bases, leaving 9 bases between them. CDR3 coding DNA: TGTGCCAGTAGTAAAGGACAGACTAACTATGGCTACACCTTC. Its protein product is CASSKGQTNYGYTF.